This TCR beta chain was retrieved from a study of Graves' ophthalmopathy and Graves' hyperthyroidism. Study as a whole: Upon initial diagnosis and before any treatment, peripheral blood was collected.

The germline gives CDR1 SGHAT, CDR2 FQDESV (reference sequence). V lost 2 bases to trimming and J lost 0 bases, with 13 bases between them. The CDR3 length is 17 residues. The term stable hyperthyroidism indicated an absence of ophthalmopathy within 18 months of follow-up. Hyperthyroidism was new, under 2 months, in patients aged 18 to 65. Serum thyroxine and TRAb, along with clinical symptoms, thyroid ultrasound and orbital computed tomography, were what diagnosis relied on. This clonotype appeared a few times. Amplified TCR beta CDR3 regions were obtained using RNA transcripts as template. Investigators did first-round RT-PCR with HTBI primers, then second-round multiplex PCR. TCRdb re-derived calls from the multiplex PCR reads in MiXCR, one entry per CDR3 protein. Of 500,000 to 700,000 distinct CDR3 sequences listed, 20% to 25% are singletons.

The sample consisted of peripheral blood. This clonotype was obtained from a woman aged 18-29 years with stable Graves' hyperthyroidism. Some clones in this sample may be carry-over from other donors' samples. The chain recombines TRBV11-1 with TRBJ2-2; TRBD1 is a possible D gene (6 bases). CDR3 nucleotide sequence: TGTGCCAGCAGCTTACCCGCCGGGACATCGAACACCGGGGAGCTGTTTTTT. Translated: CASSLPAGTSNTGELFF.